This entry is about one TCR beta chain. Its target is not known. The data belong to a study of blood T cells in healthy people across ages. No fewer than 7 million PBMCs went into each sample. A second PCR of 7 to 11 cycles used a sample-barcoded 5' primer and a J-beta primer mix. One entry per CDR3 protein results from TCRdb running MiXCR on the 5' RACE reads. Found here are fewer than 1.5 million distinct CDR3 sequences, approximately 38% of them singletons; the top ten hold roughly 7.9%. Study-level findings and limits: Greater diversity and more naive CD4+ cells were seen in long-lived donors than in aged donors. There was a strong correlation between TCR beta diversity and naive T cell percentage. Using unsorted PBMCs precluded a conclusive naive versus antigen-experienced comparison.

The CDR3 spans 14 residues. V trimming: 3 bases; J trimming: 11 bases; junction bases outside the gene matches: 11. The germline V gene encodes CDR1 SEHNR and CDR2 FQNEAQ (reference sequence). This sequence joins TRBV7-9 and TRBJ2-5; 8 nucleotides agree with TRBD2. The receptor's source is a woman aged 18-29 years in good health. The sequenced material came from blood. The CDR3 region has the DNA TGTGCCAGCAGCTTTGGAGCGGGGGAGGATGAGCAGTACTTC. It codes for CASSFGAGEDEQYF.